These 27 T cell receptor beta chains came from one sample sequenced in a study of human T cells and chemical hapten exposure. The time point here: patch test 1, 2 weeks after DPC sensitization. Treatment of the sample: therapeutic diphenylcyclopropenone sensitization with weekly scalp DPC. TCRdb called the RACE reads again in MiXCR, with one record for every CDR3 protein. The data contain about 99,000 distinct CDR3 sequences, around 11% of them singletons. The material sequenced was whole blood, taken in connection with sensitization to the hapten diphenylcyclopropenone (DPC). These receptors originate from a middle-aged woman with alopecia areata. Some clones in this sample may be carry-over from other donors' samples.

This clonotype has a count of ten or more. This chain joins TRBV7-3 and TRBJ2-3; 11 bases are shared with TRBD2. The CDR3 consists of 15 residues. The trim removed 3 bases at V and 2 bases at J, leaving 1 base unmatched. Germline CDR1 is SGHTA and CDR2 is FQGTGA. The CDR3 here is CASSLTSGTTDTQYF. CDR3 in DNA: TGTGCCAGCAGCTTGACTAGCGGGACCACAGATACGCAGTATTTT.

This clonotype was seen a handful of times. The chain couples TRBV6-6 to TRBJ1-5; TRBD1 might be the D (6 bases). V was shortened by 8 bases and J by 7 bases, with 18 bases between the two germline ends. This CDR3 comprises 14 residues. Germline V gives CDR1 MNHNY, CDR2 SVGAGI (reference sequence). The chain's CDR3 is CASRQGGGKQPQHF. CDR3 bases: TGTGCCAGCCGCCAGGGAGGGGGAAAACAGCCCCAGCATTTT.

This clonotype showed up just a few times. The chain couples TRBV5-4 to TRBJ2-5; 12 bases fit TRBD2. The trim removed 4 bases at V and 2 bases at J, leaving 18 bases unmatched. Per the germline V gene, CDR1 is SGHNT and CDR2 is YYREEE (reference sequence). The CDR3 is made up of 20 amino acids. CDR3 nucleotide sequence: TGTGCCAGCAGCCCCGGCCTAGCGGGAGGGCCCTCCCTCTCACAAGAGACCCAGTACTTC. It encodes CASSPGLAGGPSLSQETQYF. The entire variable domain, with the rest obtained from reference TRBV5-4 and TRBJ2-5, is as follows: ETGVTQSPTHLIKTRGQQVTLRCSSQSGHNTVSWYQQALGQGPQFIFQYYREEENGRGNFPPRFSGLQFPNYSSELNVNALELDDSALYLCASSPGLAGGPSLSQETQYFGPGTRLLVL.

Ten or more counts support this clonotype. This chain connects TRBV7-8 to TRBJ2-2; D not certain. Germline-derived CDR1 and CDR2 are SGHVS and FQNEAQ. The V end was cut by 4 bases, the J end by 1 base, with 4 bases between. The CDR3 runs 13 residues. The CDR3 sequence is CASSSVNTGELFF. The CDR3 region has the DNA TGTGCCAGCAGCTCCGTGAACACCGGGGAGCTGTTTTTT.

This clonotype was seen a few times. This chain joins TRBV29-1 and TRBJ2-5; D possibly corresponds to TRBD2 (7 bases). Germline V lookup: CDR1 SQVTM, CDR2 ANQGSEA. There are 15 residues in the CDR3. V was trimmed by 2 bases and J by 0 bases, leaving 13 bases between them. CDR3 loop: CSVETGGAYQETQYF. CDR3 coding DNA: TGCAGCGTTGAAACGGGGGGCGCTTACCAAGAGACCCAGTACTTC.

Here the CDR3 DNA reads TGTGCCTCGACGGGACAGGGCTACGAGCAGTACTTC. This gives the protein CASTGQGYEQYF. V usage is TRBV30 and J usage is TRBJ2-7, with 9 bases matching TRBD1. Trimming removed 7 bases from V and 3 bases from J; junction bases left unmatched: 4. Germline CDR1 and CDR2: GTSNPN and SVGIG (reference sequence). This CDR3 has 12 residues.

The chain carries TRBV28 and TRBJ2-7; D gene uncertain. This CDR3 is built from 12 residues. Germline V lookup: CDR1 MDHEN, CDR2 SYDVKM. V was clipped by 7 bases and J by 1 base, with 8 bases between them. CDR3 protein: CASMATSYEQYF. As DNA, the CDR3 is TGTGCCAGCATGGCCACATCCTACGAGCAGTACTTC.

CDR3 DNA sequence: TGTGCCAGCAGCTTCGGCGGCCTCAGCAGCTACGAGCAGTACTTC. Its protein is CASSFGGLSSYEQYF. The rearrangement uses TRBV7-2 and TRBJ2-7; no firm D call. This CDR3 spans 15 amino acids. Trimming removed 3 bases at V and 3 bases at J, with 15 bases between. From germline, CDR1 is SGHTA and CDR2 FQGNSA.

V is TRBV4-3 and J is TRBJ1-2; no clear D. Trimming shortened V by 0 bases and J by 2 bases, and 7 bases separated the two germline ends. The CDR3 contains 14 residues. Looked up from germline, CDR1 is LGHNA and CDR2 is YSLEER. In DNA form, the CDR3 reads TGCGCCAGCAGCCAAGATCACGGGAACTATGGCTACACCTTC. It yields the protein CASSQDHGNYGYTF.

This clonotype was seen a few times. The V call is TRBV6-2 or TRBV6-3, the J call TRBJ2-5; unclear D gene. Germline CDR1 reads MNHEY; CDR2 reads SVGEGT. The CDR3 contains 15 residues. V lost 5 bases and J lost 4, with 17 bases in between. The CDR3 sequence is CASSRPTPPGETQYF. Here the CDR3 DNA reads TGTGCCAGCAGTCGCCCCACCCCTCCGGGAGAGACCCAGTACTTC.

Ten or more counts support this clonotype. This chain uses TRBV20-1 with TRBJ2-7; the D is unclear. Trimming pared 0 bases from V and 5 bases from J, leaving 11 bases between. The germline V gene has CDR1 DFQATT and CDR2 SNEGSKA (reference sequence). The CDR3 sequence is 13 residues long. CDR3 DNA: TGCAGTGCTAGAGACGGGCCAGTCGACGAGCAGTACTTC. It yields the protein CSARDGPVDEQYF.

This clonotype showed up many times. Here the CDR3 reads CASRSGKEHEQFF. The CDR3, as DNA: TGTGCCAGCCGTAGCGGGAAAGAGCATGAGCAGTTCTTC. This sequence joins TRBV12-3 or TRBV12-4 and TRBJ2-1; 8 bases match TRBD2. V was pared by 8 bases and J by 8 bases, with 8 bases of the junction left unmatched. This CDR3 is built from 13 residues.

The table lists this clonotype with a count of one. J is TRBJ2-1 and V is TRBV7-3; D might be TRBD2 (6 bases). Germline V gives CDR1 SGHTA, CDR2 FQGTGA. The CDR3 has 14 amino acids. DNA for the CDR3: TGTGCTAAGGTCGGGAGACCCTCCTACAATGAGCAGTTCTTC. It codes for CAKVGRPSYNEQFF.

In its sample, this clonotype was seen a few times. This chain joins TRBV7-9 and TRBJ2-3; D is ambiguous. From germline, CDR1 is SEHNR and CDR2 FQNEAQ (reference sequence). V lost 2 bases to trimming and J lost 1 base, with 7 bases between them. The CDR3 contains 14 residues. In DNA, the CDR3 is TGTGCCAGCAGCTTACTAGACGGCACAGATACGCAGTATTTT. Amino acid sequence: CASSLLDGTDTQYF.

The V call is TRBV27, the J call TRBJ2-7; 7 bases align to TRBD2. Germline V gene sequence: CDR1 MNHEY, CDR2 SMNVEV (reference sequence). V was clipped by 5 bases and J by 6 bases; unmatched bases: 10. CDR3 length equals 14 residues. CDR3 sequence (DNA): TGTGCCAGCAGTCTCGACTCACTAGCGCCCGAGCAGTACTTC. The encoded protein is CASSLDSLAPEQYF.

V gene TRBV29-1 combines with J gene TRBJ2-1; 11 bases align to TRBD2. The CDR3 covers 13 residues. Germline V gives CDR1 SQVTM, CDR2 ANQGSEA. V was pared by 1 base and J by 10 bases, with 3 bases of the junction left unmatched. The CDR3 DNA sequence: TGCAGCGTTGAAGGGCTAGCGGGAGGAGAGCAGTTCTTC. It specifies CSVEGLAGGEQFF.

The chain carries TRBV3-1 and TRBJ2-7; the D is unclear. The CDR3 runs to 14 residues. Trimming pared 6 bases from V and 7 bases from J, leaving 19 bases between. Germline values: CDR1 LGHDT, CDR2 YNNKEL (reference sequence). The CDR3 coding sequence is TGTGCCAGCAGGCTATCTAGTCATTCGGTGGAGCAGTACTTC. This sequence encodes CASRLSSHSVEQYF.

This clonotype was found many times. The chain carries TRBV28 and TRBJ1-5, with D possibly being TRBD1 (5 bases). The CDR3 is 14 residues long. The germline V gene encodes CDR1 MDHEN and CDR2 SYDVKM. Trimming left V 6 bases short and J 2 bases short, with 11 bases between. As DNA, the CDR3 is TGTGCCAGCAGCCCCGGGGGGGGCAATCAGCCCCAGCATTTT. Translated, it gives CASSPGGGNQPQHF.

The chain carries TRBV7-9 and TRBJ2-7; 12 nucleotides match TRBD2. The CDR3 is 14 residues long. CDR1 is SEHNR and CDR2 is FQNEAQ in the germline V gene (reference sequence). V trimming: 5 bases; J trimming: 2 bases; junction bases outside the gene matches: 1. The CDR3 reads CASSRTSGTYEQYF. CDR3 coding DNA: TGTGCCAGCAGCCGGACTAGCGGGACCTACGAGCAGTACTTC.

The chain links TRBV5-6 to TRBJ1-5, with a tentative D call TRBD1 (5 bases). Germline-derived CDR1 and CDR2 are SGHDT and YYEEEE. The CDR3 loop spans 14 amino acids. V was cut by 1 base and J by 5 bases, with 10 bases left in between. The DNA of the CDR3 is TGTGCCAGCAGCTTGAGAGGGGAGTATCAGCCCCAGCATTTT. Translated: CASSLRGEYQPQHF.

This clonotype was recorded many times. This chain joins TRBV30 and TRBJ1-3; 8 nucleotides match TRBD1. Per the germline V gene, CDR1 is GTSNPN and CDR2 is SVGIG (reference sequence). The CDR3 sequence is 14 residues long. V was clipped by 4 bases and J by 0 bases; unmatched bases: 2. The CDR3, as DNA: TGTGCCTGGAAAGACAGGGGCTCTGGAAACACCATATATTTT. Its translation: CAWKDRGSGNTIYF. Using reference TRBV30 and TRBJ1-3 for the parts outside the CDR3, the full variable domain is SQTIHQWPATLVQPVGSPLSLECTVEGTSNPNLYWYRQAAGRGLQLLFYSVGIGQISSEVPQNLSASRPQDRQFILSSKKLLLSDSGFYLCAWKDRGSGNTIYFGEGSWLTVV.

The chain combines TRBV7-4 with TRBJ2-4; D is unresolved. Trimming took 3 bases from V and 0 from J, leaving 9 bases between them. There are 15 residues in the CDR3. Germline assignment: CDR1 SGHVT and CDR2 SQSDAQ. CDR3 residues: CASSLARLAKNIQYF. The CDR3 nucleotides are TGTGCCAGCAGCTTGGCAAGGCTAGCCAAAAACATTCAGTACTTC.

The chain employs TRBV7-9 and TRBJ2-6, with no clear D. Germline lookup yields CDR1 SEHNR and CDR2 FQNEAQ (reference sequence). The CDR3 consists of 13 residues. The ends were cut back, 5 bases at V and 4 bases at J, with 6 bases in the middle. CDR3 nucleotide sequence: TGTGCCAGCAGCCTACAGGGGGCCAACGTCCTGACTTTC. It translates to CASSLQGANVLTF. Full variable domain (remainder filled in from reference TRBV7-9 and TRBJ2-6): DTGVSQNPRHKITKRGQNVTFRCDPISEHNRLYWYRQTLGQGPEFLTYFQNEAQLEKSRLLSDRFSAERPKGSFSTLEIQRTEQGDSAMYLCASSLQGANVLTFGAGSRLTVL.

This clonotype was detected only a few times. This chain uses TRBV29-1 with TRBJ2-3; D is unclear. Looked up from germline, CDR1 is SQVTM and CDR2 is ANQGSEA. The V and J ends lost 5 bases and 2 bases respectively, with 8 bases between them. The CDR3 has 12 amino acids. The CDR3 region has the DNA TGCAGCGTTAAGGTCCACACAGATACGCAGTATTTT. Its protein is CSVKVHTDTQYF.

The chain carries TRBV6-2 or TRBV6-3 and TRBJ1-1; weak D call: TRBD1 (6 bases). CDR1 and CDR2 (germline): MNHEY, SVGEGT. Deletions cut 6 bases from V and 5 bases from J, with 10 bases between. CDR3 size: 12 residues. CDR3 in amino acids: CASRLQGTEAFF. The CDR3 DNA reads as TGTGCCAGCAGGCTACAGGGAACTGAAGCTTTCTTT.

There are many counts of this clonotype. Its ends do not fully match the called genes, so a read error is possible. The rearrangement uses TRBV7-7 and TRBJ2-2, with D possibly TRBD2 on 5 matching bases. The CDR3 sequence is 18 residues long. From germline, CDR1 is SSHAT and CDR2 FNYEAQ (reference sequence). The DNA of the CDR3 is TGTGCTAGCAGCTTAGGGATAGAAAAACGACTAAACACCGGGGAGCTGTTTTTT. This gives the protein CASSLGIEKRLNTGELFF.

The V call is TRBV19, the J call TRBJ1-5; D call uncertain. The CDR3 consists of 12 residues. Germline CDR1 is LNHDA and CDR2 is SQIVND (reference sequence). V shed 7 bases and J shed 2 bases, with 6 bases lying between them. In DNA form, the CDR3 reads TGTGCCAGTAACTCTGGCAATCAGCCCCAGCATTTT. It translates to CASNSGNQPQHF.